This TCR beta chain was observed in a study of control samples from healthy donors and cancer patients. The table came from immunoSEQ multiplex PCR; TCRdb's copy has only in-frame clones and leaves some out. The sample shows some 160,000 clones, 80% to 95% of them seen only once. CDR1 MNHEY and CDR2 SVGAGI come from the germline V gene. V shed 2 bases and J shed 7 bases, with 5 bases lying between them. This CDR3 is 12 amino acids long. This chain connects TRBV6-5 to TRBJ2-2; D not certain. Material for sequencing was blood. This clonotype was obtained from a woman aged 25 to 39 in good health. CDR3 region: CASSYGIGELFF. The CDR3 DNA reads TGTGCCAGCAGTTACGGTATCGGGGAGCTGTTTTTT.